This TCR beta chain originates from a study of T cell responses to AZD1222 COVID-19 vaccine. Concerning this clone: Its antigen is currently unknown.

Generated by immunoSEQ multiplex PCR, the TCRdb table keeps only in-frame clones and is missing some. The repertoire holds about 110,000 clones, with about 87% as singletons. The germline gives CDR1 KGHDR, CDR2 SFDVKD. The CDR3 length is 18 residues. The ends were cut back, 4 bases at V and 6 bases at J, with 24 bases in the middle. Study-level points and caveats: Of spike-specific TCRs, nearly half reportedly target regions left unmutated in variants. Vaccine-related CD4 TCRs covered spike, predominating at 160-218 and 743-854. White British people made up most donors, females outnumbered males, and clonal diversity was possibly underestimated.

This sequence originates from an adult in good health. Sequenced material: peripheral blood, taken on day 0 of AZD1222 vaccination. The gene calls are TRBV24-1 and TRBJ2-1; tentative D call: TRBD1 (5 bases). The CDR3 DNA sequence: TGTGCCACCAGTGACTCTCGAGCAGGGAAATCCTTCGGCAATGAGCAGTTCTTC. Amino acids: CATSDSRAGKSFGNEQFF.